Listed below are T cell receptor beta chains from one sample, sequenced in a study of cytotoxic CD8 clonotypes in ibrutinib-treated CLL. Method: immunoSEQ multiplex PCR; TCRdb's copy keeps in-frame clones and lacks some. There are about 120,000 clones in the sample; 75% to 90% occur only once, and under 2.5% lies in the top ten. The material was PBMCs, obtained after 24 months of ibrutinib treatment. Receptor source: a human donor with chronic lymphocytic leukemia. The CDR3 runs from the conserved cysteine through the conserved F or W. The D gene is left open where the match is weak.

CDR3 protein: CASSYDYYNSPLHF
D gene: -
J gene: TRBJ1-6
V gene: TRBV5-1

CDR3 protein: CASSSSPTVFSGNTIYF
D gene: -
J gene: TRBJ1-3
V gene: TRBV11-2

CDR3 protein: CATSRGGSGNQPQHF
D gene: -
J gene: TRBJ1-5
V gene: TRBV15

CDR3 protein: CASSQDQLGSNQPQHF
D gene: -
J gene: TRBJ1-5
V gene: TRBV4-3

CDR3 protein: CASSLWFSGRGADTQYF
D gene: TRBD2
J gene: TRBJ2-3
V gene: TRBV7-2

CDR3 protein: CASSSPGGTSGAQYF
D gene: TRBD2
J gene: TRBJ2-3
V gene: TRBV9

CDR3 protein: CASSSSRGTQYF
D gene: -
J gene: TRBJ2-3
V gene: TRBV6-5

CDR3 protein: CASSSGLAYTGELFF
D gene: TRBD2
J gene: TRBJ2-2
V gene: TRBV7-9

CDR3 protein: CATLRDRGLYYGYTF
D gene: TRBD1
J gene: TRBJ1-2
V gene: TRBV15

CDR3 protein: CASSVRPANTGELFF
D gene: -
J gene: TRBJ2-2
V gene: TRBV11-2

CDR3 protein: CASSEAVWNYEQYF
D gene: -
J gene: TRBJ2-7
V gene: TRBV6-1

CDR3 protein: CASRAPVNTEAFF
D gene: -
J gene: TRBJ1-1
V gene: TRBV2

CDR3 protein: CASSSDSLGGYTF
D gene: -
J gene: TRBJ1-2
V gene: TRBV19

CDR3 protein: CASSIQTSSYNSPLHF
D gene: -
J gene: TRBJ1-6
V gene: TRBV19

CDR3 protein: CASSQGPSGANVLTF
D gene: -
J gene: TRBJ2-6
V gene: TRBV4-2

CDR3 protein: CASSLGGTGLNTEAFF
D gene: TRBD1
J gene: TRBJ1-1
V gene: TRBV7-8

CDR3 protein: CASSVIETQYF
D gene: -
J gene: TRBJ2-5
V gene: TRBV6-1

CDR3 protein: CASSMRTGESPLHF
D gene: TRBD1
J gene: TRBJ1-6
V gene: TRBV19

CDR3 protein: CASSQYSIRGEKLFF
D gene: -
J gene: TRBJ1-4
V gene: TRBV4-3

CDR3 protein: CASSPTSSGNTIYF
D gene: -
J gene: TRBJ1-3
V gene: TRBV5-6

CDR3 protein: CASSKGVRNTEAFF
D gene: -
J gene: TRBJ1-1
V gene: TRBV27

CDR3 protein: CASSPGDRDNEKLFF
D gene: TRBD1
J gene: TRBJ1-4
V gene: TRBV4-3

CDR3 protein: CASSSGDQTIPQHF
D gene: -
J gene: TRBJ1-5
V gene: TRBV28

CDR3 protein: CASSHGPTTYEQYF
D gene: -
J gene: TRBJ2-7
V gene: TRBV7-3

CDR3 protein: CASSPLTGVDGELFF
D gene: -
J gene: TRBJ2-2
V gene: TRBV4-3

CDR3 protein: CASSPEGLAGGRTDTQYF
D gene: TRBD2
J gene: TRBJ2-3
V gene: TRBV9

CDR3 protein: CASSSRGGDYGYTF
D gene: -
J gene: TRBJ1-2
V gene: TRBV7-9

CDR3 protein: CAWSVQGVMNTEAFF
D gene: TRBD1
J gene: TRBJ1-1
V gene: TRBV30

CDR3 protein: CASSLGGVPSGPQHF
D gene: -
J gene: TRBJ1-5
V gene: TRBV5-6

CDR3 protein: CSVKGHQSKAFF
D gene: -
J gene: TRBJ1-1
V gene: TRBV29-1

CDR3 protein: CASRHDRTYEQYF
D gene: -
J gene: TRBJ2-7
V gene: TRBV6-1

CDR3 protein: CASRTGTAESYEQYF
D gene: TRBD1
J gene: TRBJ2-7
V gene: TRBV6-6

CDR3 protein: CASSGGVSNSPLHF
D gene: -
J gene: TRBJ1-6
V gene: TRBV6-4

CDR3 protein: CASSNTRTGGGYTF
D gene: TRBD1
J gene: TRBJ1-2
V gene: TRBV6-5

CDR3 protein: CASSYVGLNTEAFF
D gene: -
J gene: TRBJ1-1
V gene: TRBV6-5

CDR3 protein: CASSFGPGSSYNEQFF
D gene: -
J gene: TRBJ2-1
V gene: TRBV11-1

CDR3 protein: CASSLVRAGVNEQFF
D gene: -
J gene: TRBJ2-1
V gene: TRBV7-9

CDR3 protein: CAINTDQRNTEAFF
D gene: -
J gene: TRBJ1-1
V gene: TRBV10-3

CDR3 protein: CASSSLNRSSYNEQFF
D gene: -
J gene: TRBJ2-1
V gene: TRBV28

CDR3 protein: CASRGWGLADTQYF
D gene: -
J gene: TRBJ2-3
V gene: TRBV27

CDR3 protein: CASSESSPHGPNYGYTF
D gene: -
J gene: TRBJ1-2
V gene: TRBV10-1

CDR3 protein: CASSQDPLSAGGYNEQFF
D gene: TRBD2
J gene: TRBJ2-1
V gene: TRBV4-2

CDR3 protein: CSARDPNTIYF
D gene: -
J gene: TRBJ1-3
V gene: TRBV20-1

CDR3 protein: CASSPPPGLGYTF
D gene: -
J gene: TRBJ1-2
V gene: TRBV7-9

CDR3 protein: CARQGENTIYF
D gene: -
J gene: TRBJ1-3
V gene: TRBV6-1

CDR3 protein: CASSFFYPTNTGELFF
D gene: -
J gene: TRBJ2-2
V gene: TRBV28

CDR3 protein: CASSPSLTAQETQYF
D gene: -
J gene: TRBJ2-5
V gene: TRBV18

CDR3 protein: CAWGRNTEAFF
D gene: -
J gene: TRBJ1-1
V gene: TRBV30

CDR3 protein: CASKRAGGSADTQYF
D gene: TRBD2
J gene: TRBJ2-3
V gene: TRBV6-4

CDR3 protein: CASSEGPGVNTEAFF
D gene: -
J gene: TRBJ1-1
V gene: TRBV6-1